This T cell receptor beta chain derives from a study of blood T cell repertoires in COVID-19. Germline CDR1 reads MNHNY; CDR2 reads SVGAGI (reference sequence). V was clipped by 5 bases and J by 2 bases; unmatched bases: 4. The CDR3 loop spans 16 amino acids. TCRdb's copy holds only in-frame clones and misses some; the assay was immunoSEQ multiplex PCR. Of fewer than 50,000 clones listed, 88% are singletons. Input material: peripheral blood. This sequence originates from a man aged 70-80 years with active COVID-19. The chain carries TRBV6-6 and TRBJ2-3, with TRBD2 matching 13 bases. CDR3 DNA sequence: TGTGCCAGCAGTCGGGGACTAGCGGGAACCACAGATACGCAGTATTTT. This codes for CASSRGLAGTTDTQYF.